This T cell receptor beta chain was retrieved from a study of tumor-infiltrating lymphocytes in primary liver carcinoma. Each 20-30 mg portion of unsorted bulk tissue served as the source for co-extraction of RNA and DNA. Germline CDR1 is PRHDT and CDR2 is FYEKMQ (reference sequence). The CDR3 runs 15 residues. Study results and limitations: Tumor region pairs overlapped more than did tumor-adjacent and tumor-blood pairs.

Synthesis of TCR beta cDNA was carried out from 500 ng total RNA with a constant-region primer. Three-round nested multiplex PCR performed with slightly modified ARM-PCR produced the TCR beta libraries. Forward primers for TRBV1-TRBV30 and a C-beta reverse primer served the first two PCR rounds, at around 9 cycles each. TCRdb processed the multiplex PCR reads anew with MiXCR; each CDR3 protein has one entry. The data hold 40,000 or so distinct CDR3 sequences, with approximately 82% observed a single time. To note about this clonotype: No antigen is known for it. Germline is not matched at one junction end, which may reflect a read error.

This clonotype was sampled from a woman in her twenties or thirties with primary liver carcinoma and hepatitis B virus infection. Sequencing was done on a sample of tumor-adjacent normal liver tissue. The chain has TRBV13 and TRBJ2-3; D uncertain. In nucleotides, the CDR3 is TGTGCCAGCAGCTTAGCTGCTAGTTGGATAGATGCGCAGTATTTT. Its protein is CASSLAASWIDAQYF.